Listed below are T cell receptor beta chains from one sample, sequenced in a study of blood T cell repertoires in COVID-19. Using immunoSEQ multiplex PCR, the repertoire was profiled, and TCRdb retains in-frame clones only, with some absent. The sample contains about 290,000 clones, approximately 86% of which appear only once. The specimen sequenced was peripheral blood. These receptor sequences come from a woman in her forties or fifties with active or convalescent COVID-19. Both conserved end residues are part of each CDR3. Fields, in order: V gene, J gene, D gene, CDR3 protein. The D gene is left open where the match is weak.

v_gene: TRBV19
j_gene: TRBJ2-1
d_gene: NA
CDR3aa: CASSPIFFSSNEQFF

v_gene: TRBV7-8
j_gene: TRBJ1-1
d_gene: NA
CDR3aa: CASVQGYDTEAFF

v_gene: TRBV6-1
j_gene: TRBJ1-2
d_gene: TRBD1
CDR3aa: CASSEQTGGSYGYTF

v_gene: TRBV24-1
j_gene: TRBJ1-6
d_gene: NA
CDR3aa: CATSDSLDSGDNSPLHF

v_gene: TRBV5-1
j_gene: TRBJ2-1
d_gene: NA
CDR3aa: CASRRALDPRAEQFF

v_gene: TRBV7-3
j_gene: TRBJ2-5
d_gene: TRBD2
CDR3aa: CASSSTGTRQETQYF

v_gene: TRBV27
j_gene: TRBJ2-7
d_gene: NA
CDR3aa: CASSLQQAYEQYF

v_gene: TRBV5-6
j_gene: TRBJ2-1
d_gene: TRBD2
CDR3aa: CASSRGDTVGTGEQFF

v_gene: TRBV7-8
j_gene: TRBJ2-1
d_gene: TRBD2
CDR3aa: CASSSQTHRLAGGSEQFF

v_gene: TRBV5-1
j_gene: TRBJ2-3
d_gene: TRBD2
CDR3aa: CASSLVAGVGDTQYF

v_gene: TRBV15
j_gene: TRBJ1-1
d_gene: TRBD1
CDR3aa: CATSTTGQANTEAFF

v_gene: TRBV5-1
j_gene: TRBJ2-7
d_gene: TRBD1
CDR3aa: CASSTGTARYEQYF

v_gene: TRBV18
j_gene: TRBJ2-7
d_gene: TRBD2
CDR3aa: CASSPRASGAFEQYF

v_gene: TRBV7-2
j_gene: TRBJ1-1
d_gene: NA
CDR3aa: CASNGPGLTEAFF

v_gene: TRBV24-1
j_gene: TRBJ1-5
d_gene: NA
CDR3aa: CATSEAGTTSNQPQHF

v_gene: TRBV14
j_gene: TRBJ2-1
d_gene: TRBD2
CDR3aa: CASSPPGLGSSEQFF

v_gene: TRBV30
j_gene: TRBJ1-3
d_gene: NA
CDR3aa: CAWSTRPPPGNTIYF

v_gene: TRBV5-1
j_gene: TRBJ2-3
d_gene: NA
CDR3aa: CASSARGSGTDTQYF

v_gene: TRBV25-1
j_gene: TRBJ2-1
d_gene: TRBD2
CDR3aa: CASSHRLAGGQGEQFF

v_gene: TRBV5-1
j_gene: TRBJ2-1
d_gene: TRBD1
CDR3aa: CASGRQGHYNEQFF

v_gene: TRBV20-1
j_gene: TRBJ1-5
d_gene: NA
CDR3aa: CSASGLGNQPQHF

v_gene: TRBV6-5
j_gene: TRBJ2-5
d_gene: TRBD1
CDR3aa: CASRGQGDSETQYF

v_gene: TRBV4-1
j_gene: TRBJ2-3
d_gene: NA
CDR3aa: CASSQGGHLSSTDTQYF

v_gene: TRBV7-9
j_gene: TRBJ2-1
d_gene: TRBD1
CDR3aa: CASSRHWDSFNEQFF

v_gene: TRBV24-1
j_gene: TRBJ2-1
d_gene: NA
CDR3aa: CATSDGGLPYNEQFF

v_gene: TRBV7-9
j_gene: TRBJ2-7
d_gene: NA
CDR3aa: CASSLGPGVSSYEQYF

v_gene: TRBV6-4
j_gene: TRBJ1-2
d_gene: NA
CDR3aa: CASSESFGGLNGYTF

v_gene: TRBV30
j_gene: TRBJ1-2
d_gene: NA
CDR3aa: CAWSRPGRAYGYTF

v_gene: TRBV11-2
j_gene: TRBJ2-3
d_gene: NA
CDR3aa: CASSLAGVGGVTDTQYF

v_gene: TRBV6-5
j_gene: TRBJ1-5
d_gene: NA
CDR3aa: CASSTAGGNQPQHF

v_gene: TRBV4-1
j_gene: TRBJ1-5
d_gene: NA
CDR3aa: CASSQDLGAGDANQPQHF

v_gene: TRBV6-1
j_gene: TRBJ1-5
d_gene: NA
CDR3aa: CASSEAGVSNQPQHF

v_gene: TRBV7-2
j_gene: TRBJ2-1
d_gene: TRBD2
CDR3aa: CASSLRGTSGRHFNEQFF